The rows below give T cell receptor beta chains drawn from one sample of a study of identical twins. From the 5' RACE reads, TCRdb called clonotypes with MiXCR, one entry per CDR3 protein. The sample contains roughly 250,000 distinct CDR3 sequences, approximately 7.3% of which appear only once. This same sample was also taken into another study, of yellow fever vaccine responses in identical twins.

Material for sequencing was CD8+ T cells sorted from blood. The receptors originated from a woman aged 18-29 years in good health. Both conserved end residues are part of each CDR3. The D gene is left open where the match is weak. Not all rows give a size; the values are once, few, many and, for expanded clones, a class.

v_call	clone_size	j_call	d_call	cdr3_nt	cdr3_aa
TRBV19	NA	TRBJ2-2	NA	TGTGCCAGTAGTATGCCCGGGGAGCTGTTTTTT	CASSMPGELFF
TRBV6-1	few	TRBJ1-2	NA	TGTGCCAGCAGTGAATATCGCGAAGTGCCCGGCTACACCTTC	CASSEYREVPGYTF
TRBV5-1	many	TRBJ2-5	NA	TGCGCCAGCAGCTTTTTACGAAAAGAGACCCAGTACTTC	CASSFLRKETQYF
TRBV27	many	TRBJ1-5	NA	TGTGCCAGCTCGGGAGGTCCCAATCAGCCCCAGCATTTT	CASSGGPNQPQHF
TRBV27	many	TRBJ2-1	NA	TGTGCCAGCAGTTCTATCCAGGGGATTCTTTACGATGAGCAGTTCTTC	CASSSIQGILYDEQFF
TRBV20-1	many	TRBJ2-7	NA	TGCAGTGCTAGAGCCTTGGGGGGAGGCGACTACGAGCAGTACTTC	CSARALGGGDYEQYF
TRBV5-1	few	TRBJ2-3	TRBD2	TGCGCCAGCAGCTGGCCGAGGGTAGCGGGAGGGCCTCAGACAGATACGCAGTATTTT	CASSWPRVAGGPQTDTQYF
TRBV28	few	TRBJ2-3	NA	TGTGCCAGCAGTTTTATTAGTCGTCCAGATACGCAGTATTTT	CASSFISRPDTQYF
TRBV29-1	many	TRBJ2-2	NA	TGCAGCGTTGAAGGTCCCGCCGGAGGGCTGTTTTTT	CSVEGPAGGLFF
TRBV7-3	few	TRBJ2-3	TRBD2	TGTGCCAGCAGTTCTAGCTCGGGACTAGCGCGTTATACGCAGTATTTT	CASSSSSGLARYTQYF
TRBV20-1	many	TRBJ2-1	NA	TGCAGTGCTAGAGATTTCTCGGACCCAGTGTCCTACAATGAGCAGTTCTTC	CSARDFSDPVSYNEQFF
TRBV12-3/TRBV12-4	NA	TRBJ2-5	NA	TGTGCCAGCACCCTTAGGTCGAGGGTACAAGAGACCCAGTACTTC	CASTLRSRVQETQYF
TRBV4-1	NA	TRBJ2-7	TRBD1	TGCGCCAGCAGCCAACCGGGACAGGGGGGCTACGAGCAGTACTTC	CASSQPGQGGYEQYF
TRBV28	many	TRBJ2-3	TRBD1	TGTGCCAGCAGATACCGGACAGGCCAGGAGTATTTT	CASRYRTGQEYF
TRBV5-1	few	TRBJ2-5	NA	TGCGCCAGCAGCCCGAGGCGGCAGGCTAACCAAGAGACCCAGTACTTC	CASSPRRQANQETQYF
TRBV13	few	TRBJ2-7	NA	TGTGCCAGCAGTGGATCCGGGACCGGCACCTACGAGCAGTACTTC	CASSGSGTGTYEQYF
TRBV5-6	few	TRBJ1-1	NA	TGTGCCAGCAGCTTGGGCAGTTATGAAGCTTTCTTT	CASSLGSYEAFF
TRBV11-2	many	TRBJ1-1	NA	TGTGCCAGCAGGGGAGGACGGGACACTGAAGCTTTCTTT	CASRGGRDTEAFF
TRBV6-6	NA	TRBJ1-6	NA	TGTGCCACTGCAGAAAGCAATAATTCACCCCTCCACTTT	CATAESNNSPLHF
TRBV5-5	NA	TRBJ2-1	NA	TGTGCCAGCAGCTGGTTCGAGGGGACCTACAATGAGCAGTTCTTC	CASSWFEGTYNEQFF
TRBV21-1	NA	TRBJ2-7	NA	TGTGCCAGCAGCAAAGAAGATTTCTACGAGCAGTACTTC	CASSKEDFYEQYF
TRBV15	once	TRBJ2-2	NA	TGTGCCACCAGCATCTGGCAGGGTAGTGCCGGGGAGCTGTTTTTT	CATSIWQGSAGELFF
TRBV7-8	many	TRBJ2-3	NA	TGTGCCAGCAGACCGAGCGGGCGGGGCACAGATACGCAGTATTTT	CASRPSGRGTDTQYF
TRBV2	many	TRBJ2-2	NA	TGTGCCAGCAGTGAAATGGTAGGGTCGCGCAGGGAGCTGTTTTTT	CASSEMVGSRRELFF
TRBV28	many	TRBJ2-6	NA	TGTGCCAGCAGTTTGGGGGACGGCAATCCCCAAAGCTCTGGGGCCAACGTCCTGACTTTC	CASSLGDGNPQSSGANVLTF
TRBV20-1	few	TRBJ2-1	NA	TGCAGTGCTAGAGATGTGGACAATGAGCAGTTCTTC	CSARDVDNEQFF
TRBV27	NA	TRBJ2-1	TRBD2	TGTGCCAGCAGTTTATCTGCGGGGGATGAGCAGTTCTTC	CASSLSAGDEQFF
TRBV3-1	NA	TRBJ2-3	TRBD1	TGTGCCAGCAGCCCGGGGACAGGGGGCGCCGATACGCAGTATTTT	CASSPGTGGADTQYF
TRBV14	many	TRBJ2-2	NA	TGTGCCAGCAGCCCGGACTCGAGGAGGGAGCTGTTTTTT	CASSPDSRRELFF
TRBV7-6	NA	TRBJ2-1	NA	TGTGCCAGCAGCACTACCGGGACACTATACAATGAGCAGTTCTTC	CASSTTGTLYNEQFF
TRBV11-2	many	TRBJ2-5	TRBD1	TGTGCCAGCAGCCACCTCCGGGACAGGGGGCGGGAGACCCAGTACTTC	CASSHLRDRGRETQYF
TRBV29-1	many	TRBJ2-3	NA	TGCAGCGTTGATCCAGCGGTCAGCAATAGAGATACGCAGTATTTT	CSVDPAVSNRDTQYF
TRBV5-4	NA	TRBJ2-7	TRBD2	TGTGCCAGCAGCCCCCCTAGCGGGAGTCTCGAGCAGTACTTC	CASSPPSGSLEQYF
TRBV27	NA	TRBJ1-1	NA	TGTGCCAGCAGTTTATCGGGCCAGGGCATCAACACTGAAGCTTTCTTT	CASSLSGQGINTEAFF
TRBV20-1	many	TRBJ2-7	NA	TGCAGTGCTAGAGATGCTTACGAGCAGTACTTC	CSARDAYEQYF
TRBV19	NA	TRBJ2-5	TRBD1	TGTGCCAGTAGTATGGACAGGGTCGGAGAGACCCAGTACTTC	CASSMDRVGETQYF
TRBV28	few	TRBJ2-5	NA	TGTGCCAGCAGTGCGGGCCTCTGGGGGCAAGAGACCCAGTACTTC	CASSAGLWGQETQYF
TRBV29-1	many	TRBJ2-3	TRBD2	TGCAGCGTTGATCTTGTTAGCGGGGGGGTCGCAGATACGCAGTATTTT	CSVDLVSGGVADTQYF
TRBV2	many	TRBJ1-6	NA	TGTGCCAGCAGTGGGTCTCTTCAATATAATTCACCCCTCCACTTT	CASSGSLQYNSPLHF
TRBV29-1	NA	TRBJ2-7	NA	TGCAGCGTTGAAGATCACTACGAGCAGCACTTC	CSVEDHYEQHF
TRBV7-2	many	TRBJ2-5	NA	TGTGCCACCAAGCAGCTAGGGGCCGAAGAGACCCAGTACTTC	CATKQLGAEETQYF
TRBV20-1	NA	TRBJ1-1	NA	TGCAGTGCTAGAGATTGGAACACTGAAGCTTTCTTT	CSARDWNTEAFF
TRBV4-1	few	TRBJ1-1	NA	TGCGCCAGCAGCCAAGTCGACACTGAAGCTTTCTTT	CASSQVDTEAFF
TRBV5-1	few	TRBJ2-1	TRBD2	TGCGCCAGCAGCAAACACGCTAGCGGGGGGGCCAGGAATGAGCAGTTCTTC	CASSKHASGGARNEQFF
TRBV2	NA	TRBJ2-7	NA	TGTGCCAGCAGTGAAGCGCAGAGGAATCTCTACGAGCAGTACTTC	CASSEAQRNLYEQYF
TRBV6-4	few	TRBJ1-2	NA	TGTGCCAGCAGTGACTCGGTGGAGGTTGGGCGCTGGGGCTACACCTTC	CASSDSVEVGRWGYTF